Presented here are 7 T cell receptor beta chains from one specimen sequenced in a study of blood T cells in healthy people across ages. Primers used in a second PCR of roughly 6 to 11 cycles were a sample-barcoded 5' primer and a J-beta primer mix. TCRdb used MiXCR to reprocess the 5' RACE reads, holding one entry per CDR3 protein. This sample has around 620,000 distinct CDR3 sequences; 27% occur once, and the top ten carry around 20%. The sequenced material came from blood. The origin of the receptors is a woman in her 70s in good health.

The chain couples TRBV7-3 to TRBJ2-1; 9 positions match TRBD2. The length of the CDR3 is 15 residues. The germline gives CDR1 SGHTA, CDR2 FQGTGA. V trimming: 3 bases; J trimming: 7 bases; junction bases outside the gene matches: 7. The CDR3 region has the DNA TGTGCCAGCAGCTTTTTAGCGGGGGTGGGTAATGAGCAGTTCTTC. The encoded protein is CASSFLAGVGNEQFF.

Remarks on this clonotype: The conserved phenylalanine or tryptophan is not found at the CDR3 terminus, so this likely reflects a read error. The rearrangement uses TRBV9 and TRBJ2-5; 15 nucleotides align to TRBD2. There are 18 residues in the CDR3. J lost 2 bases, V lost 0 bases, and 5 bases had no gene match. Germline loops: CDR1 SGDLS, CDR2 YYNGEE. In DNA, the CDR3 is TGTGCCAGCAGCGTAGCGGGGGGACTAGCGGGGGGACAAGAGACCCAGTACTCC. Translation: CASSVAGGLAGGQETQYS.

CDR3 sequence reads: CSVDGGTNYNEQFF. The CDR3 region has the DNA TGCAGCGTTGACGGCGGGACAAACTACAATGAGCAGTTCTTC. The V call is TRBV29-1, the J call TRBJ2-1; either TRBD1 or TRBD2 may supply D (6 bases each). The germline V and J ends were trimmed by 3 bases and 3 bases, with 12 bases remaining between them. Germline-derived CDR1 and CDR2 are SQVTM and ANQGSEA. The CDR3 length is 14 residues.

This clonotype has a handful of counts. The V and J genes are TRBV6-2 or TRBV6-3 and TRBJ2-1, with D unresolved. The CDR3 totals 15 residues. Germline-derived CDR1 and CDR2 are MNHEY and SVGEGT. With 5 bases removed from V and 0 bases from J, the gap between germline ends came to 11 bases. The CDR3 sequence: CASSHDRYSYNEQFF. CDR3 nucleotides: TGTGCCAGCAGTCATGACCGTTACTCCTACAATGAGCAGTTCTTC.

V and J are TRBV7-3 and TRBJ2-3, with 8 bases aligning to TRBD2. Germline trimming cut 6 bases from V and 5 bases from J; bases unmatched to any gene: 10. This CDR3 contains 15 residues. Germline assignment: CDR1 SGHTA and CDR2 FQGTGA. The CDR3 coding sequence is TGTGCCAGCAGGACTGGAGCGGGAGCTGGAGATACGCAGTATTTT. The encoded protein is CASRTGAGAGDTQYF.

This clonotype was seen more than once but under ten times. Here the CDR3 DNA reads TGCGCCAGCAGTATCGGGGGGCAGCCCCAGCATTTT. It encodes CASSIGGQPQHF. V is TRBV10-2 and J is TRBJ1-5; possible D gene TRBD1, 5 bases. The V end was cut by 5 bases, the J end by 7 bases, with 9 bases between. This CDR3 region has 12 residues. Germline V lookup: CDR1 WSHSY, CDR2 SAAADI.

This clonotype was observed a few times. The chain has TRBV4-2 and TRBJ1-5, with 8 bases fitting TRBD1. The CDR3 covers 16 residues. Unmatched junction bases numbered 5, after V lost 0 bases and J lost 4 bases. In germline, CDR1 is LGHNA, CDR2 YNFKEQ. This chain's CDR3 is CASSQDYTGGNQPQHF. The CDR3 DNA sequence: TGTGCCAGCAGCCAAGATTATACAGGGGGAAATCAGCCCCAGCATTTT.